These T cell receptor beta chains were read from a single sample in a study of shared clonotypes between healthy human individuals. Profiled with immunoSEQ multiplex PCR; TCRdb holds only in-frame clones, not every one. This sample yields about 800,000 clones, of which around 96% are seen a single time; over 0.2% belongs to the top ten. Material: naive CD8+ T cells sorted from blood. The receptors were sampled from a man in his thirties or forties in good health. CDR3s include the opening cysteine and the closing phenylalanine or tryptophan. D genes are given only for firm matches. A clone size is listed for some rows: how often the clone was seen (once, few, many), or a class if it is expanded.

clone_size j_call d_call v_call cdr3_aa cdr3_nt
- TRBJ1-5 - TRBV7-9 CASSPGAPNQPQHF TGTGCCAGCAGCCCGGGGGCGCCAAATCAGCCCCAGCATTTT
- TRBJ2-7 - TRBV6-1 CASWEGGAREQYF TGTGCCAGCTGGGAAGGGGGGGCTCGAGAGCAGTACTTC
- TRBJ2-3 - TRBV7-9 CASSSYTDTQYF TGTGCCAGCAGCAGCTACACAGATACGCAGTATTTT
- TRBJ2-6 - TRBV29-1 CSVGGGPPGANVLTF TGCAGCGTGGGGGGAGGACCCCCTGGGGCCAACGTCCTGACTTTC
once TRBJ2-2 - TRBV7-9 CASSSDFGELFF TGTGCCAGCAGCTCAGACTTCGGGGAGCTGTTTTTT
- TRBJ1-1 TRBD1 TRBV6-1 CAIRTGEAFF TGTGCCATACGGACAGGGGAAGCTTTCTTT
- TRBJ2-7 TRBD2 TRBV4-1 CASSQTERGNSYEQYF TGCGCCAGCAGCCAGACTGAGCGGGGCAACTCCTACGAGCAGTACTTC
- TRBJ1-2 TRBD1 TRBV27 CASSHSGGNYGYTF TGTGCCAGCAGTCATTCAGGGGGTAACTATGGCTACACCTTC
- TRBJ2-4 - TRBV6-6 CASSYSDVKNIQYF TGTGCCAGCAGTTACTCGGACGTAAAAAACATTCAGTACTTC
- TRBJ2-7 - TRBV5-1 CASSLAEGVSSTVAGAKGYEQYF TGCGCCAGCAGCTTGGCCGAAGGGGTATCTAGCACTGTTGCGGGGGCTAAAGGATACGAGCAGTACTTC
- TRBJ2-7 - TRBV11-2 CASSFPQTGNPYEQYF TGTGCCAGCAGCTTCCCTCAAACAGGAAACCCCTACGAGCAGTACTTC
- TRBJ2-5 TRBD1 TRBV6-6 CASRRRGQQETQYF TGTGCCAGCAGGAGACGGGGACAGCAAGAGACCCAGTACTTC
- TRBJ1-1 - TRBV2 CASSEEVTAPNTEAFF TGTGCCAGCAGTGAAGAGGTCACAGCGCCGAACACTGAAGCTTTCTTT
once TRBJ1-2 - TRBV27 CASSSNVGGYYGYTF TGTGCCAGCAGTTCGAATGTCGGGGGTTACTATGGCTACACCTTC
- TRBJ1-5 - TRBV5-1 CASSLDRNQPQHF TGCGCCAGCAGCCTGGACAGAAATCAGCCCCAGCATTTT
- TRBJ1-5 - TRBV28 CASRTDSPHQPQHF TGTGCCAGCAGGACGGACAGCCCCCATCAGCCCCAGCATTTT
once TRBJ1-5 - TRBV6-5 CASSYSKEQPQHF TGTGCCAGCAGTTACTCGAAAGAACAGCCCCAGCATTTT
- TRBJ2-7 TRBD2 TRBV19 CASSTSGRFYEQYF TGTGCCAGTAGTACTAGCGGGCGGTTCTACGAGCAGTACTTC
- TRBJ1-2 - TRBV5-1 CASSLASIGENYGYTF TGCGCCAGCAGCTTGGCTAGCATCGGGGAGAACTATGGCTACACCTTC
- TRBJ2-3 TRBD2 TRBV9 CASSPQLAEDLDTQYF TGTGCCAGCAGCCCTCAACTAGCGGAGGACCTAGATACGCAGTATTTT
- TRBJ1-3 - TRBV27 CASSLSGAGNTIYF TGTGCCAGCAGTTTAAGCGGGGCTGGAAACACCATATATTTT
- TRBJ1-2 TRBD1 TRBV6-1 CASSINRGSVYGYTF TGTGCCAGCAGCATAAACAGGGGATCCGTCTATGGCTACACCTTC
- TRBJ2-7 - TRBV7-3 CASSLTVYGEQYF TGTGCCAGCAGCTTAACGGTCTATGGCGAGCAGTACTTC
- TRBJ2-2 - TRBV6-4 CASSSSPGTINTGELFF TGTGCCAGCAGTTCTAGTCCCGGGACAATAAACACCGGGGAGCTGTTTTTT